The 5 T cell receptor beta chains reported below all come from one sample, sequenced in a study of blood T cell repertoires in COVID-19. Libraries were prepared by immunoSEQ multiplex PCR; TCRdb keeps only in-frame clonotypes and omits some of them. There are about 220,000 clones in the sample; roughly 80% occur only once, and roughly 2.4% lies in the top ten. The sequenced sample consisted of peripheral blood. The receptors originated from a woman aged 60-70 years with acute or convalescent COVID-19.

V is TRBV19 and J is TRBJ2-7; 7 positions match TRBD1. V trimming: 2 bases; J trimming: 4 bases; junction bases outside the gene matches: 8. This CDR3 is 15 amino acids long. CDR1 is LNHDA and CDR2 is SQIVND in the germline V gene (reference sequence). The CDR3 nucleotides are TGTGCCAGTAGTATAACTGGGGGACAGAGTTACGAGCAGTACTTC. It specifies CASSITGGQSYEQYF.

This rearrangement joins TRBV6-5 to TRBJ2-2; possible D gene TRBD1, 5 bases. CDR3 size: 15 residues. CDR1 and CDR2 (germline): MNHEY, SVGAGI. The ends were cut back, 2 bases at V and 0 bases at J, with 7 bases in the middle. The CDR3 DNA follows: TGTGCCAGCAGTTACACAGGAGCGAACACCGGGGAGCTGTTTTTT. It codes for CASSYTGANTGELFF.

This clone turned up a few times. J is TRBJ1-2 and V is TRBV7-9, with D unresolved. The CDR3 is made up of 12 amino acids. Between the trimmed V and J ends, which lost 3 bases and 2 bases, there was a span of 4 bases. From germline, CDR1 is SEHNR and CDR2 FQNEAQ (reference sequence). CDR3 in DNA: TGTGCCAGCAGCTTCTCGAACTATGGCTACACCTTC. Amino acids: CASSFSNYGYTF. Using reference TRBV7-9 and TRBJ1-2 for the parts outside the CDR3, the full variable domain is DTGVSQNPRHKITKRGQNVTFRCDPISEHNRLYWYRQTLGQGPEFLTYFQNEAQLEKSRLLSDRFSAERPKGSFSTLEIQRTEQGDSAMYLCASSFSNYGYTFGSGTRLTVV.

J is TRBJ1-2 and V is TRBV2; 8 nucleotides match TRBD1. Germline-derived CDR1 and CDR2 are SNHLY and FYNNEI. The CDR3 runs 14 residues. The V and J ends lost 5 bases and 2 bases, in that order; junction bases with no gene match: 4. The CDR3 is CASSTRTGNYGYTF. In DNA form, the CDR3 reads TGTGCCAGCAGTACGCGGACAGGGAACTATGGCTACACCTTC.

This chain uses TRBV5-4 with TRBJ1-2, with 7 bases matching TRBD1. The germline CDR1 and CDR2 sequences are SGHNT and YYREEE (reference sequence). J gave up 8 bases and V 1 base, and 11 bases lay outside the gene matches. CDR3 size: 15 residues. This chain's CDR3 is CASSLPQGGGGGYTF. CDR3 nucleotide sequence: TGTGCCAGCAGCTTGCCCCAGGGGGGTGGAGGAGGCTACACCTTC. The entire variable domain, with the rest obtained from reference TRBV5-4 and TRBJ1-2, is as follows: ETGVTQSPTHLIKTRGQQVTLRCSSQSGHNTVSWYQQALGQGPQFIFQYYREEENGRGNFPPRFSGLQFPNYSSELNVNALELDDSALYLCASSLPQGGGGGYTFGSGTRLTVV.